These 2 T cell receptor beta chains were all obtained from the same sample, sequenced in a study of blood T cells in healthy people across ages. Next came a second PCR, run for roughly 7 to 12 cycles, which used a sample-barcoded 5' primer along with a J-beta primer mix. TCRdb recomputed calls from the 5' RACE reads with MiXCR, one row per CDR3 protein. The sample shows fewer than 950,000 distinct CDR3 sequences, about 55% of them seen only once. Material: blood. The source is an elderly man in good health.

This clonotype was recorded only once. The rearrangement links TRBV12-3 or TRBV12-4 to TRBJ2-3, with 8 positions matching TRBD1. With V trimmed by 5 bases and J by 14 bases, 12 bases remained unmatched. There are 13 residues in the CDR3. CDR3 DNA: TGTGCCAGCAGTCTCCAGGGGGCGGGATACGCGTATTTT. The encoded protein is CASSLQGAGYAYF.

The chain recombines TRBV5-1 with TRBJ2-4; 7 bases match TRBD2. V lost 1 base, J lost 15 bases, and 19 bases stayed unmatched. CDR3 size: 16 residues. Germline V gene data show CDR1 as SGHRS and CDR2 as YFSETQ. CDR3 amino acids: CASSLSAGVVFGERYF. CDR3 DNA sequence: TGCGCCAGCAGCTTGTCTGCGGGAGTGGTTTTCGGGGAGCGGTACTTC.